A selection of T cell receptor beta chains follows, all from one sample in a study of beta chain features in type 1 diabetes. Profiling relied on immunoSEQ multiplex PCR, and the TCRdb table lists in-frame clones only, not all of them. The sample comprises roughly 290,000 clones, 15% of which are singletons, and roughly 0.015% rests with the top ten. The sequenced sample was naive CD4+ T cells from blood. The receptors originated from a man between 18 and 29 years old with type 1 diabetes. Both conserved end residues are part of each CDR3. Each record gives: V gene, clone size, J gene, D gene, CDR3 DNA, CDR3 protein. A D gene is named only where the DNA matches it firmly. Clone size is not always given. Where it is, it says once, few, many or a class for expanded clones.

v_call: TRBV5-5
clone_size: few
j_call: TRBJ2-1
d_call: TRBD1
cdr3_nt: TGTGCCAGCAGCTTGTGGGACAGGTCCTACAATGAGCAGTTCTTC
cdr3_aa: CASSLWDRSYNEQFF

v_call: TRBV7-2
clone_size: NA
j_call: TRBJ1-2
d_call: TRBD1
cdr3_nt: TGTGCCAGCAGCTTCCGGACAGGGGCCGACTATGGCTACACCTTC
cdr3_aa: CASSFRTGADYGYTF

v_call: TRBV2
clone_size: NA
j_call: TRBJ2-7
d_call: NA
cdr3_nt: TGTGCCAGCAGTGACCTCGGCTACGAGCAGTACTTC
cdr3_aa: CASSDLGYEQYF

v_call: TRBV30
clone_size: NA
j_call: TRBJ1-1
d_call: NA
cdr3_nt: TGTGCCTGGAGAGGACAGTTTAGCACTGAAGCTTTCTTT
cdr3_aa: CAWRGQFSTEAFF

v_call: TRBV19
clone_size: few
j_call: TRBJ1-1
d_call: NA
cdr3_nt: TGTGCCAGTATGGGGCCAACGAACACTGAAGCTTTCTTT
cdr3_aa: CASMGPTNTEAFF

v_call: TRBV7-2
clone_size: NA
j_call: TRBJ1-6
d_call: NA
cdr3_nt: TGTGCCAGCAGCCCCCCACCCCGGGGGTCACCCCTCCACTTT
cdr3_aa: CASSPPPRGSPLHF

v_call: TRBV6-1
clone_size: NA
j_call: TRBJ2-7
d_call: NA
cdr3_nt: TGTGCCAGCAGGCGGGATGCCCCCTACGAGCAGTACTTC
cdr3_aa: CASRRDAPYEQYF

v_call: TRBV5-1
clone_size: few
j_call: TRBJ2-7
d_call: NA
cdr3_nt: TGCGCCAGCAGCTTGGCCATCCAGGGTAGCGAGCAGTACTTC
cdr3_aa: CASSLAIQGSEQYF

v_call: TRBV5-1
clone_size: NA
j_call: TRBJ2-5
d_call: NA
cdr3_nt: TGCGCCAGCAGCGTCCCCGGGATCCAAGGGGAGACCCAGTACTTC
cdr3_aa: CASSVPGIQGETQYF

v_call: TRBV27
clone_size: few
j_call: TRBJ2-7
d_call: NA
cdr3_nt: TGTGCCAACTACCACCGGCGGGGAATGGACGAGCAGTACTTC
cdr3_aa: CANYHRRGMDEQYF

v_call: TRBV9
clone_size: NA
j_call: TRBJ1-1
d_call: TRBD1
cdr3_nt: TGTGCCAGCAGCCTCCGGACAGGGACAAACACTGAAGCTTTCTTT
cdr3_aa: CASSLRTGTNTEAFF

v_call: TRBV6-5
clone_size: NA
j_call: TRBJ2-7
d_call: TRBD1
cdr3_nt: TGTGCCAGCAGTTACTCCCGACAGGGGGCCTACGAGCAGTACTTC
cdr3_aa: CASSYSRQGAYEQYF

v_call: TRBV7-9
clone_size: NA
j_call: TRBJ2-7
d_call: TRBD1
cdr3_nt: TGTGCCAGCAGCTGGGACAGGGATTGGGTCGAGCAGTACTTC
cdr3_aa: CASSWDRDWVEQYF

v_call: TRBV11-2
clone_size: NA
j_call: TRBJ2-7
d_call: NA
cdr3_nt: TGTGCCAGCAGCTTAGCCAATTACAACTCCTACGAGCAGTACTTC
cdr3_aa: CASSLANYNSYEQYF

v_call: TRBV6-5
clone_size: few
j_call: TRBJ2-1
d_call: TRBD2
cdr3_nt: TGTGCCAGCAGCTCTCCTAGCGGGAGGGCCCTTGAGCAGTTCTTC
cdr3_aa: CASSSPSGRALEQFF

v_call: TRBV28
clone_size: once
j_call: TRBJ1-1
d_call: NA
cdr3_nt: TGTGCCAGCAGTTTCCCCACACGGAACACTGAAGCTTTCTTT
cdr3_aa: CASSFPTRNTEAFF

v_call: TRBV29-1
clone_size: NA
j_call: TRBJ1-2
d_call: NA
cdr3_nt: TGCAGCGTTGAACCGAGGGTAGGGGGCTACACCTTC
cdr3_aa: CSVEPRVGGYTF

v_call: TRBV28
clone_size: NA
j_call: TRBJ1-2
d_call: TRBD1
cdr3_nt: TGTGCCAGCAGTTTACTGACAGGGGGTCCCTATGGCTACACCTTC
cdr3_aa: CASSLLTGGPYGYTF

v_call: TRBV9
clone_size: few
j_call: TRBJ2-5
d_call: TRBD1
cdr3_nt: TGTGCCAGCAGCGTAGGGACAGGGGGCAGGCAGACCCAGTACTTC
cdr3_aa: CASSVGTGGRQTQYF

v_call: TRBV2
clone_size: few
j_call: TRBJ2-2
d_call: NA
cdr3_nt: TGTGCCAGCAGCACGGACAGACCCACCGGGGAGCTGTTTTTT
cdr3_aa: CASSTDRPTGELFF

v_call: TRBV9
clone_size: few
j_call: TRBJ2-1
d_call: TRBD2
cdr3_nt: TGTGCCAGCAGCGCGACTAGCGGGAGGGATAATGAGCAGTTCTTC
cdr3_aa: CASSATSGRDNEQFF

v_call: TRBV28
clone_size: few
j_call: TRBJ2-5
d_call: TRBD1
cdr3_nt: TGTGCCAGCAGTTTAGGGACAGCCGAGACCCAGTACTTC
cdr3_aa: CASSLGTAETQYF

v_call: TRBV5-4
clone_size: once
j_call: TRBJ2-3
d_call: TRBD2
cdr3_nt: TGTGCCAGCAGCTTGGATGAGCGGGGGATAGATACGCAGTATTTT
cdr3_aa: CASSLDERGIDTQYF

v_call: TRBV9
clone_size: few
j_call: TRBJ1-3
d_call: TRBD1
cdr3_nt: TGTGCCAGCAGCGTGAACAGGGGTTATGGAAACACCATATATTTT
cdr3_aa: CASSVNRGYGNTIYF

v_call: TRBV15
clone_size: once
j_call: TRBJ2-4
d_call: TRBD2
cdr3_nt: TGTGCCACCAGCAGAGACAAAGCGGGAGGGCGCAGGGCCAAAAACATTCAGTACTTC
cdr3_aa: CATSRDKAGGRRAKNIQYF

v_call: TRBV7-8
clone_size: few
j_call: TRBJ1-1
d_call: NA
cdr3_nt: TGTGCCAGCAGCCCGCAAGGTTTGCAGGGGACTTTCTTT
cdr3_aa: CASSPQGLQGTFF

v_call: TRBV10-3
clone_size: NA
j_call: TRBJ2-4
d_call: NA
cdr3_nt: TGTGCCATCAGTGAACGGGGTATCCAAAACATTCAGTACTTC
cdr3_aa: CAISERGIQNIQYF

v_call: TRBV6-1
clone_size: few
j_call: TRBJ1-2
d_call: NA
cdr3_nt: TGTGCCAGCAGTTTGGGGGGAATCTATGGCTACACCTTC
cdr3_aa: CASSLGGIYGYTF

v_call: TRBV5-1
clone_size: once
j_call: TRBJ1-1
d_call: NA
cdr3_nt: TGCGCCAGCAGCTTGGATGGAGGGGTGGGCACTGAAGCTTTCTTT
cdr3_aa: CASSLDGGVGTEAFF

v_call: TRBV15
clone_size: few
j_call: TRBJ1-4
d_call: TRBD1
cdr3_nt: TGTGCCACCAAAGCCCGGACAGGATCTAATGAAAAACTGTTTTTT
cdr3_aa: CATKARTGSNEKLFF

v_call: TRBV6-5
clone_size: few
j_call: TRBJ2-3
d_call: NA
cdr3_nt: TGTGCCAGCAGTTACCCTGTCCAGGGGACGCAGTATTTT
cdr3_aa: CASSYPVQGTQYF

v_call: TRBV7-9
clone_size: NA
j_call: TRBJ2-7
d_call: TRBD1
cdr3_nt: TGTGCCAGCAGCCCCCGCTGGGCCAGGGGGCTTTACGAGCAGTACTTC
cdr3_aa: CASSPRWARGLYEQYF

v_call: TRBV27
clone_size: NA
j_call: TRBJ2-1
d_call: NA
cdr3_nt: TGTGCCAGCAGCTCTCTAGCCTCGGGGTACAATGAGCAGTTCTTC
cdr3_aa: CASSSLASGYNEQFF

v_call: TRBV2
clone_size: NA
j_call: TRBJ2-4
d_call: NA
cdr3_nt: TGTGCCAGCAGTGTGGACTCCCTAGCCAAAAACATTCAGTACTTC
cdr3_aa: CASSVDSLAKNIQYF

v_call: TRBV5-1
clone_size: NA
j_call: TRBJ2-1
d_call: TRBD1
cdr3_nt: TGCGCCAGCAGCGGGACCGGGACAGGGGGCCACAATGAGCAGTTCTTC
cdr3_aa: CASSGTGTGGHNEQFF